Given below is one T cell receptor beta chain in context. Its antigen is still unknown. These data originate in a study of persistence of HIV-infected CD4 T cells. The libraries were made with immunoSEQ version 4 in survey mode. Profiled with immunoSEQ multiplex PCR; TCRdb holds only in-frame clones, not every one. The table has tens of thousands of clones, approximately 90% seen once; the top ten hold over 0.45%. Nonspecific anti-CD3/anti-CD28 bead stimulation represents the broad CD4+ T cell repertoire. Sorting selected CD4+ T cells upregulating both CD40 ligand and CD69. This clonotype originated in an adult woman with HIV who was CMV-seropositive. This sample comprised CD4+ T cells sorted from PBMCs after roughly 19-hour stimulation, obtained from a patient who received antiretroviral therapy.

CDR3 nucleotides: TGTGCCAGCAGCCAAGTTATCGGAGACGCTACGCAGTATTTT. Translating gives CASSQVIGDATQYF. V and J are TRBV3-1 (or the pseudogene TRBV3-2) and TRBJ2-3; no definite D call. This CDR3 is built from 14 residues. Trimming pared 1 base from V and 8 bases from J, leaving 13 bases between. Germline V gene data show CDR1 as LGHDT and CDR2 as YNNKEL (reference sequence).